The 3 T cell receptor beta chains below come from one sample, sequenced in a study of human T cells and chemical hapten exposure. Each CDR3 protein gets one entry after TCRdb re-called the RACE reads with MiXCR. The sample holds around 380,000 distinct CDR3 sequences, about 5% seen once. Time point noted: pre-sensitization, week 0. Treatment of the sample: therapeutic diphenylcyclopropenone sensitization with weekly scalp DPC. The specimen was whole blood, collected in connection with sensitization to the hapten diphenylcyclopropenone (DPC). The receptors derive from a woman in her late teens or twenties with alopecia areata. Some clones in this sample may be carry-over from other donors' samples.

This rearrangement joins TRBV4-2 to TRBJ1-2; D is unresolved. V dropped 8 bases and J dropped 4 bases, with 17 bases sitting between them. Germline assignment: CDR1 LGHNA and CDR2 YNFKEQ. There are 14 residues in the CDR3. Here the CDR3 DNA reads TGTGCCAGCGGATCGGTGGGGTCCTCCTATGGCTACACCTTC. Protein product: CASGSVGSSYGYTF.

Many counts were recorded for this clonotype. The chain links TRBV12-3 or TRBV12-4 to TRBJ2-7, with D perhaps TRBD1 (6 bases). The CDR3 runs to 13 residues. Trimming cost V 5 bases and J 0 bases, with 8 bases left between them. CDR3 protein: CASSDRSSYEQYF. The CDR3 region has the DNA TGTGCCAGCAGTGACAGGAGCTCCTACGAGCAGTACTTC.

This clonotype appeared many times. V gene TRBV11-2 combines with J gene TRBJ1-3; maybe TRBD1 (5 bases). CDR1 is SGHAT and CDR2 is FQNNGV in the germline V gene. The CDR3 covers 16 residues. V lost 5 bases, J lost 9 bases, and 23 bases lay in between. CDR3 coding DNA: TGTGCCAGCAGCCAAGACGGCGGCACAAGGGGATTCACCATATATTTT. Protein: CASSQDGGTRGFTIYF. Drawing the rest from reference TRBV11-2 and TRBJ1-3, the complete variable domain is EAGVAQSPRYKIIEKRQSVAFWCNPISGHATLYWYQQILGQGPKLLIQFQNNGVVDDSQLPKDRFSAERLKGVDSTLKIQPAKLEDSAVYLCASSQDGGTRGFTIYFGEGSWLTVV.